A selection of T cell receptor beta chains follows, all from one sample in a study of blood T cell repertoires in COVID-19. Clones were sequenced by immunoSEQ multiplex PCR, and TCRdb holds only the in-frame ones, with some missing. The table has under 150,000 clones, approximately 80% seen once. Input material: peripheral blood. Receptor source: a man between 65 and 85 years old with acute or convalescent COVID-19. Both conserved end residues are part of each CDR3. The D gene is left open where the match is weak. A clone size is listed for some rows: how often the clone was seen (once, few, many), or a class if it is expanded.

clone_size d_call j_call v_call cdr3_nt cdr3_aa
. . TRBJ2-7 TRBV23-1 TGCGCCAGCAGCGCAGGGCGTGCAGGGGACTACGAGCAGTACTTC CASSAGRAGDYEQYF
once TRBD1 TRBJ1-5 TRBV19 TGTGCCAGTAGTGACAGGGGTAGGGCACGGCAGCCCCAGCATTTT CASSDRGRARQPQHF
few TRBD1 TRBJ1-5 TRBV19 TGTGCCAGTAATTGGGGACAGGGTAGATCTCAGCCCCAGCATTTT CASNWGQGRSQPQHF
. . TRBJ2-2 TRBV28 TGTGCCAGCAGTTTATGGGGCCCCGGGGAGCTGTTTTTT CASSLWGPGELFF
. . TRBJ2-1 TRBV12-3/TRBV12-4 TGTGCCAGCAGCTCCCTCCGGGGAAATGAGCAGTTCTTC CASSSLRGNEQFF
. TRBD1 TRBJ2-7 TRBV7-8 TGTGCCAGCAGCCCCCGGGACAGCTCCTACGAGCAGTACTTC CASSPRDSSYEQYF
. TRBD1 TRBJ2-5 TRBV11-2 TGTGCCAGCACTGGACAGGGCGGAGAGACCCAGTACTTC CASTGQGGETQYF
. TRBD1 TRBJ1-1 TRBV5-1 TGCGCCAGCAGCCAGGGGACAGCGAACACTGAAGCTTTCTTT CASSQGTANTEAFF
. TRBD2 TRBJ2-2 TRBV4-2 TGTGCCAGCCGCCACGGGGATAGCGGGGGGCGGGGGAACACCGGGGAGCTGTTTTTT CASRHGDSGGRGNTGELFF
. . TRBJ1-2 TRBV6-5 TGTGCCAGCAGTCTTGACAGCTTATATGGCTACACCTTC CASSLDSLYGYTF
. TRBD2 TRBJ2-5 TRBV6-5 TGTGCCAGCAGTCACCGGGGGGGCCAAGAGACCCAGTACTTC CASSHRGGQETQYF
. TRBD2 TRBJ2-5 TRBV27 TGTGCCAGTTGGGGGACTAGCGGGGGGTTGGAGGAGACCCAGTACTTC CASWGTSGGLEETQYF
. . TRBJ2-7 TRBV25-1 TGTGCCAGCAGTGAAGGGACAAAGCCCTACGAGCAGTACTTC CASSEGTKPYEQYF
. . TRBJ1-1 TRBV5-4 TGTGCCAGCAGCTTATTCCAGGCTGGGAACACTGAAGCTTTCTTT CASSLFQAGNTEAFF
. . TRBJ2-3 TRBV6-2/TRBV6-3 TGTGCCAGCAGTTACTCGAGGGGGGGGCCGGGAGATACGCAGTATTTT CASSYSRGGPGDTQYF